These 22 T cell receptor beta chains share one sample of origin, sequenced in a study of T cell responses to AZD1222 COVID-19 vaccine. This table comes from immunoSEQ multiplex PCR, and its TCRdb copy is limited to in-frame clones, with some not included. The sample yields 130,000 to 150,000 clones, over 85% seen once. The starting material was peripheral blood, obtained on day 0 of AZD1222 vaccination. Receptor source: an adult in good health.

This sequence joins TRBV7-3 and TRBJ2-5, with D tentatively TRBD2 (6 bases). This CDR3 is 15 amino acids long. Germline CDR1 SGHTA, CDR2 FQGTGA. V lost 5 bases to trimming and J lost 7 bases, with 20 bases between them. This chain's CDR3 is CASSPLPLPRGTQYF. Written as DNA, the CDR3 is TGTGCCAGCAGCCCCCTCCCCCTCCCGCGGGGGACCCAGTACTTC.

This chain connects TRBV7-9 to TRBJ2-7; 9 bases fit TRBD1. The CDR3 sequence is 15 residues long. V gave up 7 bases and J gave up 2 bases; unmatched junction bases: 9. Germline V gene lookup returns CDR1 SEHNR and CDR2 FQNEAQ (reference sequence). For the CDR3, the DNA is TGTGCCAGCACCCTCCAGGGACAGGGTGCCTACGAGCAGTACTTC. Protein product: CASTLQGQGAYEQYF.

The chain joins TRBV10-3 to TRBJ2-3, with D perhaps TRBD2 (6 bases). CDR1 is ENHRY, CDR2 SYGVKD, per germline. Trimming took off 3 bases at V and 3 bases at J, with 13 bases between the two ends. The CDR3 length is 15 residues. The CDR3 coding sequence is TGTGCCATCAGTGACGGAGGGAGTGGAACAGATACGCAGTATTTT. Translation: CAISDGGSGTDTQYF.

This sequence joins TRBV9 and TRBJ2-3, with 11 bases lining up with TRBD2. V was clipped by 4 bases and J by 2 bases; unmatched bases: 3. Germline CDR1 and CDR2: SGDLS and YYNGEE. The CDR3 runs 15 residues. The CDR3 here is CASSLGLAVTDTQYF. The CDR3 DNA reads as TGTGCCAGCAGCTTGGGACTAGCGGTCACAGATACGCAGTATTTT.

This chain connects TRBV5-1 to TRBJ1-5; D possibly corresponds to TRBD1 (5 bases). This CDR3 has 14 residues. V was clipped by 6 bases and J by 1 base, with 11 bases between them. CDR1 is SGHRS, CDR2 YFSETQ, per germline. CDR3 DNA: TGCGCCAGCATTGCGACAGTAAGCAATCAGCCCCAGCATTTT. Its protein is CASIATVSNQPQHF. The full variable domain, rest sourced from reference TRBV5-1 and TRBJ1-5, is KAGVTQTPRYLIKTRGQQVTLSCSPISGHRSVSWYQQTPGQGLQFLFEYFSETQRNKGNFPGRFSGRQFSNSRSEMNVSTLELGDSALYLCASIATVSNQPQHFGDGTRLSIL.

The rearrangement joins TRBV6-4 to TRBJ2-1; D is perhaps TRBD1 or TRBD2 (6 bases each). V was clipped by 3 bases and J by 7 bases, with 16 bases between them. The CDR3 length is 15 residues. The V gene's germline CDR1 is MRHNA and CDR2 SNTAGT. CDR3 residues: CASSELVGGGNEQFF. In DNA, the CDR3 is TGTGCCAGCAGTGAATTAGTCGGAGGGGGGAATGAGCAGTTCTTC.

The chain employs TRBV5-6 and TRBJ1-1; D possibly corresponds to TRBD1 (5 bases). The CDR3 runs to 15 residues. The germline CDR1 and CDR2 sequences are SGHDT and YYEEEE. The V end lost 1 base, the J end lost 0 bases, and 10 bases lay between the germline ends. Here the CDR3 reads CASSLRGVVNTEAFF. The CDR3 DNA follows: TGTGCCAGCAGCTTGAGAGGGGTTGTGAACACTGAAGCTTTCTTT.

The chain couples TRBV4-1 to TRBJ1-6; 9 nucleotides line up with TRBD1. The CDR3 covers 17 residues. Germline-derived CDR1 and CDR2 are MGHRA and YSYEKL. Unmatched junction bases numbered 8, after V lost 2 bases and J lost 6 bases. CDR3 nucleotides: TGCGCCAGCAGCCAACGAACACGGACAGGGGCTAATTCACCCCTCCACTTT. The encoded protein is CASSQRTRTGANSPLHF.

V usage is TRBV6-1 and J usage is TRBJ1-2; D possibly corresponds to TRBD1 (5 bases). Looked up from germline, CDR1 is MNHNS and CDR2 is SASEGT. The CDR3 extends over 20 amino acids. The V gene lost 1 base and the J gene lost 5 bases, with 29 bases spanning the gap. The CDR3 here is CASSEGDQLRKKVMVYGYTF. The DNA for the CDR3 is TGTGCCAGCAGTGAAGGGGACCAGTTAAGAAAGAAGGTCATGGTTTATGGCTACACCTTC.

The V gene is TRBV18, the J gene TRBJ2-4, with TRBD1 matching 9 bases. Germline V CDR1 and CDR2: KGHSH, LQKENI. CDR3 length: 17 residues. V lost 4 bases, J lost 3 bases, and 10 bases stayed unmatched. The chain's CDR3 is CASSLRHRGQGKNIQYF. In DNA form, the CDR3 reads TGTGCCAGCTCACTCCGGCACAGGGGGCAGGGCAAAAACATTCAGTACTTC. Full variable domain (rest looked up from reference TRBV18 and TRBJ2-4): NAGVMQNPRHLVRRRGQEARLRCSPMKGHSHVYWYRQLPEEGLKFMVYLQKENIIDESGMPKERFSAEFPKEGPSILRIQQVVRGDSAAYFCASSLRHRGQGKNIQYFGAGTRLSVL.

This chain joins TRBV9 and TRBJ2-1, with 8 bases lining up with TRBD1. The CDR3 is 16 amino acids. Per the germline V gene, CDR1 is SGDLS and CDR2 is YYNGEE. V lost 2 bases and J lost 1; bases outside the gene matches: 5. This chain's CDR3 is CASSVLTGGSYNEQFF. DNA of the CDR3: TGTGCCAGCAGCGTCCTTACAGGGGGATCCTACAATGAGCAGTTCTTC.

The rearrangement links TRBV25-1 to TRBJ1-4; no clear D. This CDR3 is 11 amino acids long. Germline CDR1 is MGHDK and CDR2 is SYGVNS. Trimming pared 3 bases from V and 8 bases from J, leaving 4 bases between. This chain's CDR3 is CASSESEKLFF. The DNA for the CDR3 is TGTGCCAGCAGTGAGTCCGAAAAACTGTTTTTT.

The rearrangement uses TRBV30 and TRBJ1-3, with D uncertain. The CDR3 covers 14 residues. Germline values: CDR1 GTSNPN, CDR2 SVGIG (reference sequence). Trimming removed 5 bases from V and 1 base from J, with 12 bases in between. This CDR3 is CAWSDQRSGNTIYF. In DNA form, the CDR3 reads TGTGCCTGGTCAGACCAAAGGTCTGGAAACACCATATATTTT.

The rearrangement links TRBV29-1 to TRBJ2-7; D possibly corresponds to TRBD1 (5 bases). This CDR3 region has 12 residues. The V gene's germline CDR1 is SQVTM and CDR2 ANQGSEA. Trimming stripped 2 bases from V and 4 bases from J, with 9 bases between. This CDR3 reads CSVETGLYEQYF. The CDR3 region has the DNA TGCAGCGTTGAAACAGGTCTATACGAGCAGTACTTC.

V is TRBV5-6 and J is TRBJ2-7, with D unclear. From germline, CDR1 is SGHDT and CDR2 YYEEEE. The CDR3 runs to 13 residues. V lost 4 bases and J 5 bases, leaving 13 bases between the germline ends. CDR3 amino acids: CASSPGPDHEQYF. CDR3 nucleotide sequence: TGTGCCAGCAGCCCCGGGCCAGACCACGAGCAGTACTTC.

The J gene is TRBJ2-3, the V gene TRBV2, with TRBD2 identical over 8 bases. Trimming removed 4 bases from V and 1 base from J; junction bases left unmatched: 4. CDR3 length equals 15 residues. Germline V gives CDR1 SNHLY, CDR2 FYNNEI. The CDR3 reads CASSVAGRGTDTQYF. CDR3 DNA: TGTGCCAGCAGTGTAGCGGGACGGGGCACAGATACGCAGTATTTT. Drawing the rest from reference TRBV2 and TRBJ2-3, the complete variable domain is EPEVTQTPSHQVTQMGQEVILRCVPISNHLYFYWYRQILGQKVEFLVSFYNNEISEKSEIFDDQFSVERPDGSNFTLKIRSTKLEDSAMYFCASSVAGRGTDTQYFGPGTRLTVL.

This chain links TRBV13 with TRBJ1-1, with unresolved D. The CDR3 consists of 14 residues. Per the germline V gene, CDR1 is PRHDT and CDR2 is FYEKMQ (reference sequence). The V end was cut by 5 bases, the J end by 0 bases, with 10 bases between. The DNA for the CDR3 is TGTGCCAGCAGCCTAAGAGGTTTGAACACTGAAGCTTTCTTT. Its protein product is CASSLRGLNTEAFF.

The gene calls are TRBV6-5 and TRBJ1-1, with TRBD1 matching 9 bases. Germline CDR1 is MNHEY and CDR2 is SVGAGI. This CDR3 spans 14 amino acids. J lost 6 bases, V lost 6 bases, and 8 bases had no gene match. CDR3 sequence (DNA): TGTGCCAGCAGACGAACAGGGGGCGTCTCTGAAGCTTTCTTT. It translates to CASRRTGGVSEAFF.

This clone was detected only a few times. The chain is built from TRBV18 and TRBJ2-5; TRBD2 might be the D (5 bases). CDR1 KGHSH and CDR2 LQKENI come from the germline V gene. Trimming took 2 bases from V and 5 from J, leaving 12 bases between them. This CDR3 contains 14 residues. The CDR3 sequence is CASSPGSPRETQYF. The CDR3 region has the DNA TGTGCCAGCTCACCAGGGAGCCCACGGGAGACCCAGTACTTC.

CDR3 amino acids: CASSLEDPRSGNTIYF. The CDR3 DNA is TGTGCCAGCAGCTTAGAGGACCCTCGCTCTGGAAACACCATATATTTT. The chain couples TRBV11-2 to TRBJ1-3; unclear D gene. Trimming pared 0 bases from V and 0 bases from J, leaving 9 bases between. Per the germline V gene, CDR1 is SGHAT and CDR2 is FQNNGV. The CDR3 consists of 16 residues.

The CDR3 loop reads CASNYRPGRWTDTQYF. CDR3 sequence (DNA): TGTGCCAGCAATTATAGACCGGGAAGATGGACAGATACGCAGTATTTT. The chain couples TRBV27 to TRBJ2-3; D is possibly TRBD2 (5 bases). CDR1 is MNHEY and CDR2 is SMNVEV in the germline V gene (reference sequence). This CDR3 is 16 amino acids long. Trimming cost V 7 bases and J 3 bases, with 20 bases left between them.

The chain links TRBV11-2 to TRBJ2-7; D unclear. Trimming left V 4 bases short and J 4 bases short, with 11 bases between. This CDR3 spans 13 amino acids. Looked up from germline, CDR1 is SGHAT and CDR2 is FQNNGV. This CDR3 reads CASSSSRRYEQYF. In DNA, the CDR3 is TGTGCCAGCAGCTCATCGCGGCGGTACGAGCAGTACTTC.